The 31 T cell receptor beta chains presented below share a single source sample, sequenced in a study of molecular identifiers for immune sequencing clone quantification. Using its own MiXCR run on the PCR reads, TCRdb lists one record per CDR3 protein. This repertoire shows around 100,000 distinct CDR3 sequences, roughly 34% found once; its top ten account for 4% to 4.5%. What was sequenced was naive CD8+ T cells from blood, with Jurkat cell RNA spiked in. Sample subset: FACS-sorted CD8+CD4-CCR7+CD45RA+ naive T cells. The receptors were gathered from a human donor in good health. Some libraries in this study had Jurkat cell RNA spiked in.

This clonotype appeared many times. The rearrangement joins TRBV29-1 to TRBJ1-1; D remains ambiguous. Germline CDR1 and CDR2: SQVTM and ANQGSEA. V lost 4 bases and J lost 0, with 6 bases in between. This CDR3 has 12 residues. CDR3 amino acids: CSVGGVNTEAFF. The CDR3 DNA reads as TGCAGCGTTGGGGGTGTGAACACTGAAGCTTTCTTT.

The CDR3 bases are TGTGCCAGCGTCGTTACAGGGGTTGTGAACACTGAAGCTTTCTTT. Translation gives CASVVTGVVNTEAFF. This chain uses TRBV28 with TRBJ1-1, with TRBD1 matching 7 bases. Per germline, CDR1 MDHEN and CDR2 SYDVKM. The ends lost 8 bases at V and 0 bases at J; junction bases unmatched: 9. The CDR3 consists of 15 residues.

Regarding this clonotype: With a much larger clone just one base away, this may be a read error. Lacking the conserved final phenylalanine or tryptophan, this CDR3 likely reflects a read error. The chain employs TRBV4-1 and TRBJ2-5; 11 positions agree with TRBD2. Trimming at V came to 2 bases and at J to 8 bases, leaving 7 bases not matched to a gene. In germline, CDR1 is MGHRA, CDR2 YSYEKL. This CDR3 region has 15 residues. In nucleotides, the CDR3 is TGCGCCAGCAGCCAAACCACGACTAGCGGGATAACCCAGTACATC. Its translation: CASSQTTTSGITQYI.

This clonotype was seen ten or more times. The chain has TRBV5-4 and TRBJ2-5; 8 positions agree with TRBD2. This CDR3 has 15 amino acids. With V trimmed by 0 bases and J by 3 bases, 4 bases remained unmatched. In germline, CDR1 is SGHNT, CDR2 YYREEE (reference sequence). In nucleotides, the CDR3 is TGTGCCAGCAGCTTGGCCGGTAGCGGGGAAGAGACCCAGTACTTC. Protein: CASSLAGSGEETQYF.

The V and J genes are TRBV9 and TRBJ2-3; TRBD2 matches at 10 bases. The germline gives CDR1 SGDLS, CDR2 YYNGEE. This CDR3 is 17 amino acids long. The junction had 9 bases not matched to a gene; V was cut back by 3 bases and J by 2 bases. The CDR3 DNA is TGTGCCAGCAGCGCTAGCGGGAGCCCCCCCAACACAGATACGCAGTATTTT. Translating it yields CASSASGSPPNTDTQYF. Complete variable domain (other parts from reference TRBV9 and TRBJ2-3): DSGVTQTPKHLITATGQRVTLRCSPRSGDLSVYWYQQSLDQGLQFLIQYYNGEERAKGNILERFSAQQFPDLHSELNLSSLELGDSALYFCASSASGSPPNTDTQYFGPGTRLTVL.

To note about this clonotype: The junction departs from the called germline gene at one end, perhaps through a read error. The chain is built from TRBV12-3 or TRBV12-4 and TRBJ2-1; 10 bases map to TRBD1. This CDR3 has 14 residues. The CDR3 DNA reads TGTGCCAGCAGTGACAGGGGGCTTTCTTTTGAGCAGCTCTTC. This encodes CASSDRGLSFEQLF.

This CDR3 reads CASSLDTGIFYEQFF. The CDR3 DNA sequence: TGCGCCAGCAGCTTGGACACAGGGATTTTCTACGAGCAGTTCTTC. The J gene is TRBJ2-7, the V gene TRBV5-1, with D possibly being TRBD1 (6 bases). Near its end, the DNA agrees better with TRBJ2-1, so the J call may be wrong. The CDR3 has 15 residues. Germline CDR1 and CDR2: SGHRS and YFSETQ.

The CDR3 sequence is CASRPTPRATGELFF. CDR3 DNA: TGTGCCAGCAGACCCACCCCCAGGGCCACCGGGGAGCTGTTTTTT. The genes are TRBV27 and TRBJ2-2; D might be TRBD1 (5 bases). Germline CDR1 and CDR2: MNHEY and SMNVEV (reference sequence). The CDR3 totals 15 residues. V was clipped by 6 bases and J by 4 bases, with 15 bases between them.

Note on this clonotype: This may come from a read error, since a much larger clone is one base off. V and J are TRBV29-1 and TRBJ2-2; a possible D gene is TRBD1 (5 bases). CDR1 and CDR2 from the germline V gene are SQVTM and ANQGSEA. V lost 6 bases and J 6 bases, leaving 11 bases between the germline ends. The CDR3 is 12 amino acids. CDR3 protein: CSVSRAAGELFF. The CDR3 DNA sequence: TGCAGCGTCAGCAGGGCCGCCGGGGAGCTGTTTTTT.

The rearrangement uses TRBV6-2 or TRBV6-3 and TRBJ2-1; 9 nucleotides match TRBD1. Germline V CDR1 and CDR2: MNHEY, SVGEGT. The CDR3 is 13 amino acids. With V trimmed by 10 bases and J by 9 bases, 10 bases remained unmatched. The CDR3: CAKATGGITEQFF. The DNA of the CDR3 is TGTGCCAAAGCGACAGGGGGAATTACTGAGCAGTTCTTC.

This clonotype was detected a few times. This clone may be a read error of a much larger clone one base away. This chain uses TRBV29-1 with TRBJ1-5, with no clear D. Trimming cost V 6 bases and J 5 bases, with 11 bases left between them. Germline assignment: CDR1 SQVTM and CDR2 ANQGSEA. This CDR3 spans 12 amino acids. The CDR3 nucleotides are TGCAGCGTGGTGGACGGGGATCAGCCCCAGCATTTT. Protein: CSVVDGDQPQHF.

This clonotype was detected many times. In DNA, the CDR3 is TGTGCCAGCAGCCAGGGACAGGGGCCCACAGATACGCAGTATTTT. This encodes CASSQGQGPTDTQYF. The rearrangement uses TRBV13 and TRBJ2-3, with 10 nucleotides matching TRBD1. Germline V lookup: CDR1 PRHDT, CDR2 FYEKMQ (reference sequence). The CDR3 loop spans 15 amino acids. Trimming took 5 bases from V and 2 from J; bases not matched to a gene: 4. Full variable domain (remainder filled in from reference TRBV13 and TRBJ2-3): AAGVIQSPRHLIKEKRETATLKCYPIPRHDTVYWYQQGPGQDPQFLISFYEKMQSDKGSIPDRFSAQQFSDYHSELNMSSLELGDSALYFCASSQGQGPTDTQYFGPGTRLTVL.

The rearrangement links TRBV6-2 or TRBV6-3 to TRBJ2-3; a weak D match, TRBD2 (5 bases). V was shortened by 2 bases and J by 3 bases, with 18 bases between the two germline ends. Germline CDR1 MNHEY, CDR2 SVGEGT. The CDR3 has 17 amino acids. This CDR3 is CASSYPLGAVNTDTQYF. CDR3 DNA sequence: TGTGCCAGCAGTTACCCCTTGGGAGCGGTCAATACAGATACGCAGTATTTT.

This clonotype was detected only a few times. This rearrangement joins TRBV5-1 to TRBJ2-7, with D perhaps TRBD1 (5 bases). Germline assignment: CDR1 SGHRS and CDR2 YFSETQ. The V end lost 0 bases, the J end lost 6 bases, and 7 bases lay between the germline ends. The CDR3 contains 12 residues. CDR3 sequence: CASSLEGVEQYF. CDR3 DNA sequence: TGCGCCAGCAGCTTGGAAGGGGTCGAGCAGTACTTC.

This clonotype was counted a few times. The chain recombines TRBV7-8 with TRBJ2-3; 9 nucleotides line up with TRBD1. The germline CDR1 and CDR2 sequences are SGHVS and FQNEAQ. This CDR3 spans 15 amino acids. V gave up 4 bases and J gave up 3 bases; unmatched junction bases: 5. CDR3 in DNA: TGTGCCAGCAGCTCCTGGGACAGGGAAACAGATACGCAGTATTTT. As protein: CASSSWDRETDTQYF.

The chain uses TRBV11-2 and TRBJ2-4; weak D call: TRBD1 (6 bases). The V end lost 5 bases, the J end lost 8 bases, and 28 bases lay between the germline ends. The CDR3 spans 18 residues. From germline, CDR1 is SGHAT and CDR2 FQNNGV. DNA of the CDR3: TGTGCCAGCAGCGATATGCCTCGAGCGGACAGCCGGCGGGACATTCAGTACTTC. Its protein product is CASSDMPRADSRRDIQYF.

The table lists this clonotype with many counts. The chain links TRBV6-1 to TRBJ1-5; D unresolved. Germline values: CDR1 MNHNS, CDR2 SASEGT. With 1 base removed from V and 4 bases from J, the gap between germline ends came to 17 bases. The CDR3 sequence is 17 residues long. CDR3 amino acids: CASSEGPRETGNQPQHF. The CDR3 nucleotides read TGTGCCAGCAGTGAAGGGCCTCGAGAGACGGGAAATCAGCCCCAGCATTTT.

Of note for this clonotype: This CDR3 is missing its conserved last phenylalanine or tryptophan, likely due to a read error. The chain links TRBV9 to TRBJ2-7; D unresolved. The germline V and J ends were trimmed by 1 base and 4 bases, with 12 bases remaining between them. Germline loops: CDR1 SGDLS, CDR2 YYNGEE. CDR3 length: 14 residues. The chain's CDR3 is CASSVPDIGYEQYY. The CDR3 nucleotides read TGTGCCAGCAGCGTACCTGATATAGGGTACGAGCAGTACTAC.

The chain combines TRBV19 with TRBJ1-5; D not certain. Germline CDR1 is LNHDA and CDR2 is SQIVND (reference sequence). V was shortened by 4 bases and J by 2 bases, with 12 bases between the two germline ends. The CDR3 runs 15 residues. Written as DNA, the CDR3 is TGTGCCAGTAGTACACTGTGTCTCGGCAATCAGCCCCAGCATTTT. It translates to CASSTLCLGNQPQHF.

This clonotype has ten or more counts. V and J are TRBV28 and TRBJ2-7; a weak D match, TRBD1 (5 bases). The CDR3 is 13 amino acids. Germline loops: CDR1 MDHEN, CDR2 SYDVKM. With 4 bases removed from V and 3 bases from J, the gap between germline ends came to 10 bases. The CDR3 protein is CASSSRQIYEQYF. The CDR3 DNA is TGTGCCAGCAGTTCCAGACAGATCTACGAGCAGTACTTC.

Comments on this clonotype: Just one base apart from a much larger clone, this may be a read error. Here the CDR3 reads CCAFLAGGLRHTQYF. In nucleotides, the CDR3 is TGCTGTGCTTTTCTAGCGGGAGGTCTTCGGCATACGCAGTATTTT. The chain joins TRBV20-1 to TRBJ2-3; the match to TRBD2 covers 11 bases. This CDR3 region has 15 residues. The germline V gene encodes CDR1 DFQATT and CDR2 SNEGSKA (reference sequence).

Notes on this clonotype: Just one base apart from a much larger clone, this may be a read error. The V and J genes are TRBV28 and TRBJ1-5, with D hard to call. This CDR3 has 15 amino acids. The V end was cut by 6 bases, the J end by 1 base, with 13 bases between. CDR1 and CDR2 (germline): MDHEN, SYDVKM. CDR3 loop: CASSLALISNQPQHF. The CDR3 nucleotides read TGTGCCAGCAGCCTGGCATTGATAAGCAATCAGCCCCAGCATTTT.

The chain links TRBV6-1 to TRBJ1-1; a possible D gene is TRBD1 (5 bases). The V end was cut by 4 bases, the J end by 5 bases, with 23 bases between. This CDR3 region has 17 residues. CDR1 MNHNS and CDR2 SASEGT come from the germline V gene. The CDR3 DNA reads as TGTGCCAGCAGTGGTTTCGGGATCCGGGCCGGGGGAACTGAAGCTTTCTTT. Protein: CASSGFGIRAGGTEAFF.

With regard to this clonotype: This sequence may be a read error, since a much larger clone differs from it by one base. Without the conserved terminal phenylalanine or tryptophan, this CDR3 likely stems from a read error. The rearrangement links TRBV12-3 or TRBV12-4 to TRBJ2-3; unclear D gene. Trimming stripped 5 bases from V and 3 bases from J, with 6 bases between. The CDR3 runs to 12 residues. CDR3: CASSPGTDTQYC. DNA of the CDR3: TGTGCCAGCAGTCCCGGGACAGATACGCAGTATTGT.

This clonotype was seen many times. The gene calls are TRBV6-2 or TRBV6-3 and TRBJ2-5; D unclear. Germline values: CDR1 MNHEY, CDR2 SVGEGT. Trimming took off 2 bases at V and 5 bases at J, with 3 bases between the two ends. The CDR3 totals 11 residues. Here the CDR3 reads CASSYPETQYF. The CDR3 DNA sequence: TGTGCCAGCAGTTACCCCGAGACCCAGTACTTC.

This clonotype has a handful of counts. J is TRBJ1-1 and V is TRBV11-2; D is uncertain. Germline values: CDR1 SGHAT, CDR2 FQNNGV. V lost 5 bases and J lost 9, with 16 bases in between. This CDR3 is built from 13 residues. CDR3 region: CASSLTSKGQAFF. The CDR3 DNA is TGTGCCAGCAGCCTGACTAGTAAAGGGCAAGCTTTCTTT.

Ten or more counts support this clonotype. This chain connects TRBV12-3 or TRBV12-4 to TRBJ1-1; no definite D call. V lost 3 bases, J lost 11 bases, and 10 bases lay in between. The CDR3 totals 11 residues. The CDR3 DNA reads TGTGCCAGCAGTTTTGGGCAGGACGCTTTCTTT. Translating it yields CASSFGQDAFF.

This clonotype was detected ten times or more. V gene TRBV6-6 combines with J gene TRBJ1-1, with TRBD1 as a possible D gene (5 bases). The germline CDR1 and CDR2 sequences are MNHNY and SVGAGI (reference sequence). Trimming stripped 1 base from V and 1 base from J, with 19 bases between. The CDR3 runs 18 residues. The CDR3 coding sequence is TGTGCCAGCAGTTACTTGGGTTCTAGACAGCGTGAGAACACTGAAGCTTTCTTT. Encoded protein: CASSYLGSRQRENTEAFF.

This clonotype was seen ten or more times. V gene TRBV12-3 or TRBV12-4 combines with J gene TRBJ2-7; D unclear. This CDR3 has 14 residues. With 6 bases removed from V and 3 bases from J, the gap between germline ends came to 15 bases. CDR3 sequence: CASSYMASNYEQYF. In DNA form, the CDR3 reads TGTGCCAGCAGCTACATGGCATCGAACTACGAGCAGTACTTC.

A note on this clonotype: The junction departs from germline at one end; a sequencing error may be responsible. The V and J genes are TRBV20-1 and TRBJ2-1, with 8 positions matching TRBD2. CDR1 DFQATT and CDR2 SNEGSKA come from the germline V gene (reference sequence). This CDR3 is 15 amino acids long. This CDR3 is CSARTFPGLVYEQVF. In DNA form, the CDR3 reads TGCAGTGCTAGAACATTTCCGGGACTAGTCTACGAGCAGGTCTTC.

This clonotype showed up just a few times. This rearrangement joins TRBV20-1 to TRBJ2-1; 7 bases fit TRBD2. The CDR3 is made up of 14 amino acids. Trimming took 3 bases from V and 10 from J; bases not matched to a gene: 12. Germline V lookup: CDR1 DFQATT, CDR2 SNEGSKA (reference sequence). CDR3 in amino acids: CSASLGTTSEEQFF. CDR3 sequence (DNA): TGCAGTGCTAGTCTCGGGACTACCTCTGAAGAGCAGTTCTTC.